Sequencing of this T cell receptor (beta chain) was carried out in a study of cytomegalovirus exposure and HLA in healthy donors. Germline V lookup: CDR1 SGHTA, CDR2 FQGTGA. This CDR3 is built from 18 residues. Sequencing was performed with immunoSEQ multiplex PCR; in TCRdb, only in-frame clones are kept and a portion is missing. The sample carries about 160,000 clones, around 96% recorded once. Findings of the study overall: The classifier, whose performance was assessed in both the original and validation cohorts, reportedly diagnosed cytomegalovirus status with high specificity and sensitivity.

About this clone itself: The antigen is unknown. One end of the junction varies from germline; a read error may be responsible.

The donors were part of the validation cohort, which consisted of roughly 110 subjects and was separate from the first cohort of about 650 subjects. Sequencing was done on a sample of PBMCs. The receptor was derived from a woman aged 18-29 years in good health and CMV-seronegative. The chain combines TRBV7-3 with TRBJ2-6; 8 positions agree with TRBD2. The CDR3 sequence: CASSLRLAGASGANVLTF. The DNA of the CDR3 is TGTGCCAGCAGCTTAAGGCTAGCGGGTGCCTCTGGAGCCAACGTCCTGACTTTC.